The rows below give T cell receptor beta chains drawn from one sample of a study of blood T cell repertoires in COVID-19. The protocol was immunoSEQ multiplex PCR, while the TCRdb copy is restricted to in-frame clones and leaves out a portion. The profile shows about 210,000 clones, about four fifths of them singletons. What was sequenced was peripheral blood. All receptors come from a woman at least 80 years old with COVID-19, enrolled during active disease. Both conserved end residues are part of each CDR3. The D gene is left open where the match is weak. Clone size appears in some rows only: once, few, many, or a class for an expanded clone.

D	V	size	J	CDR3	DNA
NA	TRBV18	NA	TRBJ1-2	CASSPGVVSGAYGYTF	TGTGCCAGCTCACCCGGCGTCGTCAGCGGGGCCTATGGCTACACCTTC
NA	TRBV12-3/TRBV12-4	NA	TRBJ2-3	CASSLTDTQYF	TGTGCCAGCAGTTTAACTGATACGCAGTATTTT
TRBD1	TRBV2	NA	TRBJ1-2	CASSTPGGQGGDYYGYTF	TGTGCCAGCAGTACCCCAGGGGGACAGGGTGGTGACTACTATGGCTACACCTTC
TRBD2	TRBV19	NA	TRBJ2-2	CASSTLAGGSTGELFF	TGTGCCAGTAGTACGCTAGCGGGAGGAAGCACCGGGGAGCTGTTTTTT
TRBD1	TRBV28	NA	TRBJ1-6	CASRVRDRGHSPLHF	TGTGCCAGCAGGGTCCGAGACAGGGGCCATTCACCCCTCCACTTT
NA	TRBV20-1	NA	TRBJ1-2	CSATGLGGYTF	TGCAGTGCCACGGGACTCGGTGGCTACACCTTC
TRBD2	TRBV5-1	NA	TRBJ2-2	CASRPTSGDTGELFF	TGCGCCAGCAGGCCTACTAGCGGGGACACCGGGGAGCTGTTTTTT
NA	TRBV5-1	NA	TRBJ2-3	CASSLEGRDTQYF	TGCGCCAGCAGCCTAGAGGGTAGGGATACGCAGTATTTT
TRBD2	TRBV7-7	once	TRBJ2-5	CASSQTSGGAGETQYF	TGTGCTAGCAGTCAGACTAGCGGGGGGGCCGGGGAGACCCAGTACTTC
NA	TRBV6-5	NA	TRBJ2-1	CASSYSTRSYNEQFF	TGTGCCAGCAGTTACTCGACTAGGTCCTACAATGAGCAGTTCTTC
NA	TRBV6-1	once	TRBJ2-3	CASSEGLASGTDTQYF	TGTGCCAGCAGTGAAGGGCTAGCCTCGGGCACAGATACGCAGTATTTT
NA	TRBV25-1	NA	TRBJ1-1	CASSELTEAFF	TGTGCCAGCAGTGAACTAACCGAAGCTTTCTTT
TRBD1	TRBV6-1	NA	TRBJ1-1	CASSAPLGGGGNTEAFF	TGTGCCAGCAGTGCGCCTCTAGGGGGCGGTGGCAACACTGAAGCTTTCTTT
NA	TRBV28	NA	TRBJ2-1	CAVSRWGEFF	TGTGCCGTCAGTCGGTGGGGGGAGTTCTTC
NA	TRBV5-4	NA	TRBJ2-1	CASSLDYLSGNEQFF	TGTGCCAGCAGCTTAGACTATTTGAGCGGCAATGAGCAGTTCTTC
NA	TRBV28	NA	TRBJ2-7	CASSFGGRLEQYF	TGTGCCAGCAGTTTTGGGGGCCGGCTCGAGCAGTACTTC
NA	TRBV11-1	NA	TRBJ1-4	CASSLAPLTAGGEKLFF	TGTGCCAGCAGCTTAGCTCCGCTGACAGCCGGCGGCGAAAAACTGTTTTTT
NA	TRBV29-1	NA	TRBJ2-5	CSVRPGGETQYF	TGCAGCGTCCGCCCCGGGGGTGAGACCCAGTACTTC
NA	TRBV18	NA	TRBJ1-3	CASSPRTSGNTIYF	TGTGCCAGCTCACCCAGAACGTCTGGAAACACCATATATTTT
TRBD2	TRBV6-5	NA	TRBJ2-5	CASSSSGTSQQTQYF	TGTGCCAGCAGTTCCTCCGGGACTAGCCAGCAGACCCAGTACTTC
TRBD2	TRBV29-1	NA	TRBJ2-2	CSVGRGRGTGELFF	TGCAGCGTTGGACGCGGGAGGGGTACCGGGGAGCTGTTTTTT
NA	TRBV7-9	NA	TRBJ1-1	CASSFRGATEAFF	TGTGCCAGCAGCTTCAGGGGCGCCACTGAAGCTTTCTTT
TRBD1	TRBV20-1	NA	TRBJ2-7	CSAGTGLEQYF	TGCAGTGCTGGGACAGGGCTCGAGCAGTACTTC
NA	TRBV19	NA	TRBJ2-1	CASSTGLNNEQFF	TGTGCCAGTAGTACGGGACTCAACAATGAGCAGTTCTTC
NA	TRBV28	NA	TRBJ1-2	CASTATGKYYGYTF	TGTGCCAGCACCGCGACAGGAAAGTACTATGGCTACACCTTC
TRBD2	TRBV30	NA	TRBJ2-1	CAFVKRDSTSDEQFF	TGTGCCTTTGTTAAGCGGGATTCTACTTCGGATGAGCAGTTCTTC
TRBD2	TRBV2	NA	TRBJ2-5	CASSHAATSGQETQYF	TGTGCCAGCAGTCACGCAGCGACTAGCGGGCAAGAGACCCAGTACTTC
NA	TRBV27	NA	TRBJ1-5	CASSLEGRSNQPQHF	TGTGCCAGCAGTTTGGAGGGTAGGAGCAATCAGCCCCAGCATTTT
NA	TRBV24-1	NA	TRBJ2-1	CATSAGREQFF	TGTGCCACCAGTGCGGGTAGGGAGCAGTTCTTC
TRBD1	TRBV5-1	NA	TRBJ1-5	CASSPDRGGQPQHF	TGCGCCAGCAGCCCGGACAGGGGAGGACAGCCCCAGCATTTT
NA	TRBV5-1	NA	TRBJ2-2	CASSLGYSGTGELFF	TGCGCCAGCAGCTTGGGCTATTCGGGCACCGGGGAGCTGTTTTTT
NA	TRBV4-2	NA	TRBJ2-7	CASSPRGRSYEQYF	TGTGCCAGCAGCCCTCGGGGGAGGTCCTACGAGCAGTACTTC
TRBD2	TRBV9	NA	TRBJ2-7	CASSSLPGGRIYEQYF	TGTGCCAGCAGCTCCCTCCCAGGCGGGAGGATCTACGAGCAGTACTTC
TRBD1	TRBV14	few	TRBJ1-4	CASSRTGTAEKLFF	TGTGCCAGCAGCCGCACCGGGACAGCTGAAAAACTGTTTTTT
NA	TRBV6-5	NA	TRBJ1-2	CASSSPGEGYTF	TGTGCCAGCAGTTCCCCAGGGGAGGGCTACACCTTC
NA	TRBV12-3/TRBV12-4	few	TRBJ2-5	CASSLRGQETQYF	TGTGCCAGCAGTTTACGGGGACAAGAGACCCAGTACTTC
TRBD1	TRBV16	NA	TRBJ2-1	CASSQSRAGGRGEQFF	TGTGCCAGCAGCCAATCCCGGGCAGGGGGAAGGGGTGAGCAGTTCTTC